The next 9 T cell receptor beta chains were all read from a single sample in a study of T cell clonality in common variable immunodeficiency. Sequenced by immunoSEQ multiplex PCR; TCRdb stores in-frame clones only, minus some. This sample has about 43,000 clones, each found more than once. The source material was peripheral blood mononuclear cells. These receptors came from a person between 18 and 70 years old in good health.

In this sample, this clone turned up many times. The read stops 3 residues short of the end of the CDR3; the missing end is completed from the germline J gene. The chain combines TRBV13 with TRBJ1-3, with D possibly matching TRBD1 (5 bases). The V gene's germline CDR1 is PRHDT and CDR2 FYEKMQ (reference sequence). The CDR3 runs 14 residues. V was trimmed by 4 bases and J by 3 bases, leaving 10 bases between them. The covered CDR3 bases are TGTGCCAGCAGCTCTGGACATAATGGAAACACC. Translating it yields CASSSGHNGNT. The whole CDR3 sequence reads CASSSGHNGNTIYF.

This clone was found many times. From the germline J gene comes the end of the CDR3, since the read stops 3 residues before it. J is TRBJ2-7 and V is TRBV5-1; 8 positions match TRBD2. The junction had 6 bases not matched to a gene; V was cut back by 3 bases and J by 4 bases. The V gene's germline CDR1 is SGHRS and CDR2 YFSETQ. The length of the CDR3 is 14 residues. The CDR3 bases that were read are TGCGCCAGCAGCTCCACGGCGGGGGGTTACGAG. It encodes CASSSTAGGYE. The full-length CDR3 reads as CASSSTAGGYEQYF.

There are a few counts of this clone. Its ends do not fully match the called genes, so a read error is possible. The read halts 3 residues ahead of the CDR3 end, with the missing end drawn from the germline J gene. The chain couples TRBV7-2 to TRBJ1-2, with 7 nucleotides matching TRBD1. Germline assignment: CDR1 SGHTA and CDR2 FQGNSA. This CDR3 comprises 17 residues. The DNA read from the CDR3 is TGTGCCAGCAGCTTAGCAGGTTCACAGACAGGGTCCTATGAC. The encoded protein is CASSLAGSQTGSYD. The whole CDR3 sequence reads CASSLAGSQTGSYDYTF.

The table lists this clone with many counts. The sequenced fragment ends 3 residues before the CDR3 boundary, so the rest is inferred from the germline J gene. The V gene is TRBV20-1, the J gene TRBJ1-2; the D gene is possibly TRBD1 (6 bases). Trimming took 4 bases from V and 2 from J, leaving 14 bases between them. Germline V gives CDR1 DFQATT, CDR2 SNEGSKA (reference sequence). The CDR3 totals 14 residues. Incomplete CDR3 DNA: TGCAGTGCTATCCAGACAGGAGTAAACTATGGC. It codes for CSAIQTGVNYG. The CDR3 reads in full as CSAIQTGVNYGYTF.

This clone was detected ten times or more. The read stops 3 residues short of the end of the CDR3; the missing end is completed from the germline J gene. This rearrangement joins TRBV5-1 to TRBJ2-5; D is possibly TRBD2 (5 bases). Between the trimmed V and J ends, which lost 4 bases and 0 bases, there was a span of 13 bases. CDR3 size: 15 residues. CDR1 is SGHRS, CDR2 YFSETQ, per germline. The CDR3 bases that were read are TGCGCCAGCAGCCTTACGGGGAATAACCAAGAGACC. Amino acids: CASSLTGNNQET. The whole CDR3 region reads CASSLTGNNQETQYF.

This clone was seen ten or more times. The read ends 3 residues shy of where the CDR3 ends; the end is completed using the germline J gene. The chain combines TRBV2 with TRBJ2-1, with 8 nucleotides matching TRBD1. Germline V gives CDR1 SNHLY, CDR2 FYNNEI. V lost 6 bases to trimming and J lost 9 bases; unmatched junction nucleotides: 4. This CDR3 spans 12 amino acids. This CDR3 is CASSTTGGEQFF. The CDR3 DNA, read in part, is TGTGCCAGCAGCACTACAGGGGGTGAG.

This clone was counted only a few times. The CDR3 end lies 3 residues beyond the end of the read and is filled in from the germline J gene. The genes are TRBV5-5 and TRBJ2-2, with no clear D. Germline CDR1 and CDR2: SGHKS and YYEKEE (reference sequence). The CDR3 spans 15 residues. The CDR3 loop reads CASSAPFSTNEKLFF. The CDR3 DNA, read in part, is TGTGCCAGCAGCGCCCCTTTTTCAACTAATGAAAAG.

This clone was recorded at least ten times. The read ends 3 residues shy of where the CDR3 ends; the end is completed using the germline J gene. The chain is built from TRBV5-1 and TRBJ1-1, with a possible D match to TRBD1 (6 bases). CDR1 is SGHRS and CDR2 is YFSETQ in the germline V gene. V shed 4 bases and J shed 0 bases, with 10 bases lying between them. CDR3 length equals 14 residues. The CDR3 bases that were read are TGCGCCAGCAGCCAAGGACAGCTGAACACTGAA. Its translation: CASSQGQLNTE. The full CDR3 reads CASSQGQLNTEAFF.

At least ten counts were recorded for this clone. The read comes to an end 3 residues before the CDR3 does, leaving the germline J gene to fill in the end. The chain combines TRBV4-1 with TRBJ1-6; 8 positions match TRBD1. The CDR3 length is 16 residues. Losses at the gene ends were 1 base for V and 9 bases for J; bases not matched to a gene: 8. Germline CDR1 and CDR2: MGHRA and YSYEKL. The CDR3 is CASSQGTGSMGSPLHF. Partial CDR3 DNA: TGCGCCAGCAGCCAAGGGACAGGGAGTATGGGTTCACCC.